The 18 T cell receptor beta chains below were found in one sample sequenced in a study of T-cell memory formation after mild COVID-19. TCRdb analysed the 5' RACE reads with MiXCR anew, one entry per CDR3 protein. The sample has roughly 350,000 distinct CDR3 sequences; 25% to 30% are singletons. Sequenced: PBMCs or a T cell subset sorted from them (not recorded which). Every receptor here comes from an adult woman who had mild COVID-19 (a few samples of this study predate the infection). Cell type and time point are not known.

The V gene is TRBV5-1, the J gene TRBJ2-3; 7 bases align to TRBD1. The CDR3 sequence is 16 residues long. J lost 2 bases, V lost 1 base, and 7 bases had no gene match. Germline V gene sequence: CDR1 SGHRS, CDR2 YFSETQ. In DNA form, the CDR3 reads TGCGCCAGCAGCTTGTACCGGGACAGCTACACAGATACGCAGTATTTT. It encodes CASSLYRDSYTDTQYF.

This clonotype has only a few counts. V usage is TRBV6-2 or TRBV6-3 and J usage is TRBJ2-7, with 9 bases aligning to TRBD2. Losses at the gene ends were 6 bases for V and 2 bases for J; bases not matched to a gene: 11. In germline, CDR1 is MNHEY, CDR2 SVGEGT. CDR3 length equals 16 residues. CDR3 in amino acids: CASRLRSLAGPYEQYF. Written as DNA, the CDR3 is TGTGCCAGCAGGCTACGGAGCCTAGCGGGGCCCTACGAGCAGTACTTC.

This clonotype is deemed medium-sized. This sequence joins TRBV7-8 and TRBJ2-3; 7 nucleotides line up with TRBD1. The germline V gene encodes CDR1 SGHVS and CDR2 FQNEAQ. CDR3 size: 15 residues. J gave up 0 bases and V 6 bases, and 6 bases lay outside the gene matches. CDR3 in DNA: TGTGCCAGCAGACAAACGGGACAGAGCACAGATACGCAGTATTTT. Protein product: CASRQTGQSTDTQYF.

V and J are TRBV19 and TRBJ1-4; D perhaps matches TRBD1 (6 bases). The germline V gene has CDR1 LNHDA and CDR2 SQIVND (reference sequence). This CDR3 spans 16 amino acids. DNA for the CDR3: TGTGCTTCTAGTACGCCCACAGGGACTTCCAATGAAAAACTGTTTTTT. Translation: CASSTPTGTSNEKLFF. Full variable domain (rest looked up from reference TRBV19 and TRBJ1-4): DGGITQSPKYLFRKEGQNVTLSCEQNLNHDAMYWYRQDPGQGLRLIYYSQIVNDFQKGDIAEGYSVSREKKESFPLTVTSAQKNPTAFYLCASSTPTGTSNEKLFFGSGTQLSVL.

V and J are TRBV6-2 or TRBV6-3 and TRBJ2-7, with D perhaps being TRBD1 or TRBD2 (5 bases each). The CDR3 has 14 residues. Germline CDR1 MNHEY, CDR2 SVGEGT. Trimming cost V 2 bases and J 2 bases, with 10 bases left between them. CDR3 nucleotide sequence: TGTGCCAGCAGTTACCTAGCAGGGACCTACGAGCAGTACTTC. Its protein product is CASSYLAGTYEQYF.

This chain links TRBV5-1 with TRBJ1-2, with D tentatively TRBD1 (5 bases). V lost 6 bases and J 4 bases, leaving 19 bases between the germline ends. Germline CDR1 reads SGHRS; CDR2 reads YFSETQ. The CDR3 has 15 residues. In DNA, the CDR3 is TGCGCCAGCAAACCCCAGAGACAGATGCCCTATGGCTACACCTTC. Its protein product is CASKPQRQMPYGYTF.

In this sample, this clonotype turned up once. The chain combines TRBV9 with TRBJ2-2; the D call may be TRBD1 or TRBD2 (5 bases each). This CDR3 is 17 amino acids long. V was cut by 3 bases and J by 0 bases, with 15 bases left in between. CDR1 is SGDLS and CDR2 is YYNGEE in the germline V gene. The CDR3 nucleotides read TGTGCCAGCAGCGATGACAGCGGCCGCTCGAACACCGGGGAGCTGTTTTTT. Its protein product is CASSDDSGRSNTGELFF. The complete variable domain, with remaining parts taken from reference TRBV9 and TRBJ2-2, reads DSGVTQTPKHLITATGQRVTLRCSPRSGDLSVYWYQQSLDQGLQFLIQYYNGEERAKGNILERFSAQQFPDLHSELNLSSLELGDSALYFCASSDDSGRSNTGELFFGEGSRLTVL.

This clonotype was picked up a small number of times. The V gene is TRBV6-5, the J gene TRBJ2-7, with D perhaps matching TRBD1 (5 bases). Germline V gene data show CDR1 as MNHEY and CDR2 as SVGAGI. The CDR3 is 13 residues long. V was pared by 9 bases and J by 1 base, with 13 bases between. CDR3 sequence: CASSIGVSYEQYF. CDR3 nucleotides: TGTGCCAGTTCTATAGGGGTTTCCTACGAGCAGTACTTC.

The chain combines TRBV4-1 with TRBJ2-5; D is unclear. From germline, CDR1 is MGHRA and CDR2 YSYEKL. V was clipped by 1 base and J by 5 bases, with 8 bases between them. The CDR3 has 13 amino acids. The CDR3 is CASSQVWTETQYF. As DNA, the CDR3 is TGCGCCAGCAGCCAAGTTTGGACCGAGACCCAGTACTTC.

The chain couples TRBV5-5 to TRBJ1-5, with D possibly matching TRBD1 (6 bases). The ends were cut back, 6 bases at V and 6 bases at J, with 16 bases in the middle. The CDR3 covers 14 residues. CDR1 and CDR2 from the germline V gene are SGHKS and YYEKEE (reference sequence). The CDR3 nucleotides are TGTGCCAGCACCCAGGTGGGGGCGGGTCAGCCCCAGCATTTT. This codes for CASTQVGAGQPQHF. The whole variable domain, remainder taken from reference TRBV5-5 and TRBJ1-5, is DAGVTQSPTHLIKTRGQQVTLRCSPISGHKSVSWYQQVLGQGPQFIFQYYEKEERGRGNFPDRFSARQFPNYSSELNVNALLLGDSALYLCASTQVGAGQPQHFGDGTRLSIL.

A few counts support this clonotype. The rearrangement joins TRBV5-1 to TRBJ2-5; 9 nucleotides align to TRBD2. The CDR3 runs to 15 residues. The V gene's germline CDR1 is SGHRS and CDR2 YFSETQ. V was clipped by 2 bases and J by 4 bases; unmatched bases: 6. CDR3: CASSFGRRGGETQYF. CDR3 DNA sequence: TGCGCCAGCAGCTTCGGACGGCGGGGGGGAGAGACCCAGTACTTC. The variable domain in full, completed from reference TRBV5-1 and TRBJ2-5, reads KAGVTQTPRYLIKTRGQQVTLSCSPISGHRSVSWYQQTPGQGLQFLFEYFSETQRNKGNFPGRFSGRQFSNSRSEMNVSTLELGDSALYLCASSFGRRGGETQYFGPGTRLLVL.

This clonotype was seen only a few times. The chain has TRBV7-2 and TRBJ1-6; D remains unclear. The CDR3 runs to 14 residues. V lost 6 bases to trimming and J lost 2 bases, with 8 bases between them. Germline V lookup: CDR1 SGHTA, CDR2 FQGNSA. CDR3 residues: CASRGSTYNSPLHF. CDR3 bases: TGTGCCAGCAGGGGTAGTACCTATAATTCACCCCTCCACTTT. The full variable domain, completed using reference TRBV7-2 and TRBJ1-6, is GAGVSQSPSNKVTEKGKDVELRCDPISGHTALYWYRQSLGQGLEFLIYFQGNSAPDKSGLPSDRFSAERTGGSVSTLTIQRTQQEDSAVYLCASRGSTYNSPLHFGNGTRLTVT.

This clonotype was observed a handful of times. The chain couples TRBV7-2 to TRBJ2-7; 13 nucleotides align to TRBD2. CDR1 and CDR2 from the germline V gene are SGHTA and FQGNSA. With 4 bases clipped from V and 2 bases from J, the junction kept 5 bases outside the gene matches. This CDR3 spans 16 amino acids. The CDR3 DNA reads TGTGCCAGCAGCTCACGACTAGCGGGAGGTCCCTACGAGCAGTACTTC. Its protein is CASSSRLAGGPYEQYF.

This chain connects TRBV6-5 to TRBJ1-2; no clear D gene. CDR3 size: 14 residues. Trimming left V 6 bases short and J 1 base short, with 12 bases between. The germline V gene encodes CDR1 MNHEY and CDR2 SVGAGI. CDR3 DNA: TGTGCCAGCAGCCCCACGGACGGTAACTATGGCTACACCTTC. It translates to CASSPTDGNYGYTF.

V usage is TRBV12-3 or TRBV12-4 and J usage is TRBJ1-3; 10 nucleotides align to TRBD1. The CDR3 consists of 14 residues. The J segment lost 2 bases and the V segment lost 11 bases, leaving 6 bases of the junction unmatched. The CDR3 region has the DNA TGTGCCGGAGGGGACAGGGGAACTGGAAACACCATATATTTT. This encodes CAGGDRGTGNTIYF.

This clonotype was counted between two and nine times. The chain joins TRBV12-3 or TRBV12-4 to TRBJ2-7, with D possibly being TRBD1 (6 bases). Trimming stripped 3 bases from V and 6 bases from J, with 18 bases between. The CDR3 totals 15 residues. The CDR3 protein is CASSFHLQGEGEQYF. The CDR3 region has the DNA TGTGCCAGCAGTTTTCATTTACAGGGTGAAGGCGAGCAGTACTTC.

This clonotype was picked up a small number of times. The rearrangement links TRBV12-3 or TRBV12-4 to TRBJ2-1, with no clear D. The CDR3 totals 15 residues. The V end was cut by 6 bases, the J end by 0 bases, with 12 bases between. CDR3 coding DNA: TGTGCCAGCAGAAAGCAGCTGAGCTCCTACAATGAGCAGTTCTTC. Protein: CASRKQLSSYNEQFF.

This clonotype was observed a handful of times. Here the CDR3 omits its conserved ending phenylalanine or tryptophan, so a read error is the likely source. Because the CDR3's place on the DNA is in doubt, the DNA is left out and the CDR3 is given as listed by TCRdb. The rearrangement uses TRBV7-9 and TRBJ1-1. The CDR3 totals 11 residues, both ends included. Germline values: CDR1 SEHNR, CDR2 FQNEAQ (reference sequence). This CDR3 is CASSLVGGRDL.